This TCR beta chain came from a study of CD8+ T cells in alopecia areata. Across the study: It was oral tofacitinib, at 5 to 10 mg twice daily, that treated patients received. Whole-study findings and limits: For lesional scalp, especially alopecia totalis/universalis, clonality was higher than in normal scalp.

The authors extracted RNA and reverse transcribed it into cDNA as the sequencing template. Some clones are missing from TCRdb's copy, which holds only in-frame ones; the method was immunoSEQ multiplex PCR. The table lists 200,000 to 250,000 clones, around 62% of them singletons. A remark on this clone: What it binds is not known.

CDR1 is MNHNS, CDR2 SASEGT, per germline. This CDR3 contains 15 residues. Trimming took 2 bases from V and 2 from J; bases not matched to a gene: 0. The TCR was taken from a human donor with alopecia areata. The gene calls are TRBV6-1 and TRBJ2-1; TRBD2 matches at 10 bases. This sample comprised CD4+ T cells sorted from blood, obtained at week 0. The CDR3 reads CASSETSGTYNEQFF. DNA of the CDR3: TGTGCCAGCAGTGAAACTAGCGGGACCTACAATGAGCAGTTCTTC.